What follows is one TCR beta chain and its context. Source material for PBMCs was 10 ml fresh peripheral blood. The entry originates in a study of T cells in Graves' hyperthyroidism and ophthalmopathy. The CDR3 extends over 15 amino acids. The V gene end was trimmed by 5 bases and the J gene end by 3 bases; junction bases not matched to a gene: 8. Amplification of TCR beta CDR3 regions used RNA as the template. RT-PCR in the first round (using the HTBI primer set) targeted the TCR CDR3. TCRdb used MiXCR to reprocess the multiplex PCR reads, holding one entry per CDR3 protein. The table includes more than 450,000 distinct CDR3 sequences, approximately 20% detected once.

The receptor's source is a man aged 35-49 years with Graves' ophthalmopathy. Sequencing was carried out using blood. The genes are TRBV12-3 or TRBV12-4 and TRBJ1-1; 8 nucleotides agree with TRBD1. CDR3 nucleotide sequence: TGTGCCAGCAGTCCTCCGACAGGGGAGGACACTGAAGCTTTCTTT. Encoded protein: CASSPPTGEDTEAFF.